This entry is about one TCR beta chain. This specimen belongs to a study of T-cell memory formation after mild COVID-19. TCRdb re-called the 5' RACE reads with MiXCR, one entry per CDR3 protein. The sample has some 210,000 distinct CDR3 sequences; about 10% are singletons. V dropped 1 base and J dropped 3; count of bases not matched to a gene: 13. Looked up from germline, CDR1 is SGHTA and CDR2 is FQGNSA. This CDR3 spans 19 amino acids. The chain uses TRBV7-2 and TRBJ2-3; TRBD2 matches 10 bases. The sequencing sample was made of PBMCs or a T cell subset sorted from them (not recorded which). This sequence was found in a man younger than 35 who had mild COVID-19 (a few samples of this study predate the infection). Cell type and time point are not known. In nucleotides, the CDR3 is TGTGCCAGCAGCTTAGGGGGACGATGGACTAGCGGATTTACAGATACGCAGTATTTT. It translates to CASSLGGRWTSGFTDTQYF.